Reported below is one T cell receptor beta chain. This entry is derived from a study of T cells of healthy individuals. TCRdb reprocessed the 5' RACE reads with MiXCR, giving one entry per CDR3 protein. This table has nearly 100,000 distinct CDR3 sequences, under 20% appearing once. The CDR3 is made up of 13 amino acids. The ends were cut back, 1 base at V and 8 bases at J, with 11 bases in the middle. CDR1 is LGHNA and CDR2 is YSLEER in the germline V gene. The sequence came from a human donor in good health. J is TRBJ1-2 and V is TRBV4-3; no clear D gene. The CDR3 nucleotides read TGCGCCAGCAGCCAAGGGGCCATCTCCGGCTACACCTTC. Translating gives CASSQGAISGYTF.